This T cell receptor (beta chain) was obtained from a study of cytomegalovirus exposure and HLA in healthy donors. Findings and caveats of the study: A highly shared variant cluster was judged a likely technical artifact.

In this sample, this clone turned up a few times. Its matching antigen is unknown. The PCR ran on 60 Vbeta and 13 Jbeta primers. Sequencing was performed with immunoSEQ multiplex PCR; in TCRdb, only in-frame clones are kept and a portion is missing. Of approximately 180,000 clones in the sample, approximately 72% were seen once. V was cut by 0 bases and J by 5 bases, with 3 bases left in between. The CDR3 spans 11 residues. Germline-derived CDR1 and CDR2 are GTSNPN and SVGIG (reference sequence). This sequence originates from a human donor in good health. The chain is built from TRBV30 and TRBJ2-3; D not resolved. Source material: PBMCs. The CDR3 nucleotides read TGTGCCTGGAGTGTTCAAGATACGCAGTATTTT. It translates to CAWSVQDTQYF.